In its sample, the clone carrying this T cell receptor (beta chain) was seen many times. These data come from a study of metastatic and nonmetastatic thyroid tumors. With MiXCR, TCRdb reprocessed the PCR reads. This table holds fewer than 40,000 clones, roughly 45% found once. The length of the CDR3 is 15 residues. The V gene's germline CDR1 is LGHNA and CDR2 YSLEER. Germline trimming cut 1 base from V and 1 base from J; bases unmatched to any gene: 0. Thyroid surgery took place with no prior treatment in any patient. The chain is built from TRBV4-3 and TRBJ2-7; 11 bases agree with TRBD2. The sequencing input was tumor tissue. The source of this sequence is a male donor with papillary thyroid cancer or a benign thyroid nodule (not recorded which). Some clones in this sample may be carry-over from other donors' samples. The CDR3 region has the DNA TGCGCCAGCAGCCAAGCTAGCGGGAGGTCCTACGAGCAGTACTTC. Residues: CASSQASGRSYEQYF.